These T cell receptor beta chains were read from a single sample in a study of blood T cell repertoires in COVID-19. Data came from immunoSEQ multiplex PCR; TCRdb stores just in-frame clones and leaves some out. This sample has about 220,000 clones, with approximately 78% found just once. Sequenced input: peripheral blood. The source of these receptors is a woman between 65 and 79 years old with COVID-19, enrolled during active disease. The CDR3 runs from the conserved cysteine through the conserved F or W. A D gene is named only where the DNA matches it firmly. Expanded clones are given a class, and other clones once, few, many or no size at all.

J gene | V gene | clone size | D gene | CDR3 DNA | CDR3 protein
TRBJ1-3 | TRBV2 | NA | NA | TGTGCCAGCAGTCTTGGACACCCCGGAAGAACTGGAAACACCATATATTTT | CASSLGHPGRTGNTIYF
TRBJ1-2 | TRBV9 | NA | TRBD1 | TGTGCCAGCAGCGTAGTGGACAGGGAGTTGAGCGGCTACACCTTC | CASSVVDRELSGYTF
TRBJ1-1 | TRBV5-4 | NA | TRBD1 | TGTGCCAGCAGCAATAACAGGGGGCTACGCGGCACTGAAGCTTTCTTT | CASSNNRGLRGTEAFF
TRBJ1-1 | TRBV7-2 | NA | NA | TGTGCCAGCAGCTTAGTGACGGGGGACACTGAAGCTTTCTTT | CASSLVTGDTEAFF
TRBJ2-2 | TRBV19 | NA | NA | TGTGCCAGTAGTATAGGGGGAGTATCCGGGGAGCTGTTTTTT | CASSIGGVSGELFF
TRBJ2-2 | TRBV6-2/TRBV6-3 | NA | NA | TGTGCCAGCAGTTACGGGCCCGAGCTGTTTTTT | CASSYGPELFF
TRBJ1-2 | TRBV7-9 | NA | NA | TGTGCCAGCAGCCCCAGTCCTGGAGGGGGCTACACCTTC | CASSPSPGGGYTF
TRBJ2-7 | TRBV10-3 | NA | TRBD2 | TGTGCCATCAGTGACGCGGGGGTAGGGTACTTC | CAISDAGVGYF
TRBJ2-7 | TRBV12-3/TRBV12-4 | NA | NA | TGTGCCAGCAGTTTATTAGCCTACGAGCAGTACTTC | CASSLLAYEQYF
TRBJ1-2 | TRBV28 | NA | NA | TGTGCCAGCAGCTCGGAGCTTTACTATGGCTACACCTTC | CASSSELYYGYTF
TRBJ2-3 | TRBV5-1 | NA | NA | TGCGCCAGCAGCTTTGAACCCTCCGAGGCAGATACGCAGTATTTT | CASSFEPSEADTQYF
TRBJ1-2 | TRBV3-1/TRBV3-2 | NA | NA | TGTGCCAGCAGCCAAGAAGACAACTCCTATGGCTACACCTTC | CASSQEDNSYGYTF
TRBJ2-3 | TRBV5-1 | NA | TRBD1 | TGCGCCAGCAGCTCGAACCGGGACAGGGGTACAGATACGCAGTATTTT | CASSSNRDRGTDTQYF
TRBJ2-7 | TRBV5-1 | NA | TRBD2 | TGCGCCAGCAGCTTGGCCGGCGGGAGCTCCTACGAGCAGTACTTC | CASSLAGGSSYEQYF
TRBJ2-7 | TRBV28 | once | TRBD2 | TGTGCCAGCAGTCCGGGCGGGAGGTACGAGCAGTACTTC | CASSPGGRYEQYF
TRBJ2-7 | TRBV6-5 | once | TRBD1 | TGTGCCACCATTATCGGGACAGGGAGCTCCTACGAGCAGTACTTC | CATIIGTGSSYEQYF
TRBJ1-2 | TRBV6-5 | NA | NA | TGTGCCAGCAGTTACCAAGCCGGGACACACTATGGCTACACCTTC | CASSYQAGTHYGYTF
TRBJ2-5 | TRBV7-2 | NA | TRBD1 | TGTGCCAGCAGCCCGGGACAGGGTCAAGAGACCCAGTACTTC | CASSPGQGQETQYF
TRBJ2-3 | TRBV7-9 | NA | TRBD2 | TGTGCCAGCAGCGCACTAGCGGGAGGGAGAGTAACAGATACGCAGTATTTT | CASSALAGGRVTDTQYF
TRBJ1-4 | TRBV29-1 | NA | TRBD1 | TGCAGCGTTATCCGGGACAGGGGTGAAAAACTGTTTTTT | CSVIRDRGEKLFF
TRBJ2-5 | TRBV28 | NA | TRBD1 | TGTGCCAGCCGCGGCCCCGGGACAGGGGCTTGGGAGACCCAGTACTTC | CASRGPGTGAWETQYF
TRBJ1-2 | TRBV6-5 | NA | TRBD1 | TGTGCCAGTTTTGGACAGGGCTATGGCTACACCTTC | CASFGQGYGYTF
TRBJ1-3 | TRBV21-1 | NA | NA | TGTGCCAGCAGCAAGGACAGGGCTGGAAACACCATATATTTT | CASSKDRAGNTIYF
TRBJ2-1 | TRBV9 | NA | NA | TGTGCCAGCAGCGTAGAGAGTGGTGGGAGCTCCTACAATGAGCAGTTCTTC | CASSVESGGSSYNEQFF
TRBJ1-3 | TRBV7-9 | NA | NA | TGTGCCAGCAGCTTACTAGCCGGAAACACCATATATTTT | CASSLLAGNTIYF
TRBJ1-2 | TRBV10-3 | NA | NA | TGTGCCATCAGACCGGGACTGCTCTATGGCTACACCTTC | CAIRPGLLYGYTF
TRBJ1-4 | TRBV4-1 | NA | NA | TGCGCCAGCAGCCAAAATGACAGACAGAATGAAAAACTGTTTTTT | CASSQNDRQNEKLFF
TRBJ2-1 | TRBV11-2 | NA | NA | TGTGCCAGCAGCTTAGAAGGGAGTATTTACAATGAGCAGTTCTTC | CASSLEGSIYNEQFF
TRBJ2-7 | TRBV7-2 | NA | NA | TGTGCCAGCAGCTTTTCGGGGGTCCCCTACGAGCAGTACTTC | CASSFSGVPYEQYF
TRBJ1-2 | TRBV7-2 | NA | NA | TGTGCCAGCAGCTTAGGACAGAATGGCTACACCTTC | CASSLGQNGYTF
TRBJ2-2 | TRBV6-4 | NA | TRBD1 | TGTGCCAGCAGGCGTCAGGGGGCCGACGGGGAGCTGTTTTTT | CASRRQGADGELFF
TRBJ1-3 | TRBV3-1/TRBV3-2 | NA | NA | TGTGCAAGCAGAGACGACAGTAACACCATATATTTT | CASRDDSNTIYF
TRBJ1-2 | TRBV2 | NA | NA | TGTGCCAGCAGCCTAGGGGACTATGGCTACACCTTC | CASSLGDYGYTF
TRBJ1-1 | TRBV7-2 | NA | NA | TGTGCCAGCAGCTTTACTGGCAGGGGATGGATGAACACTGAAGCTTTCTTT | CASSFTGRGWMNTEAFF
TRBJ1-5 | TRBV7-9 | once | TRBD1 | TGTGCCAGCAGCCAAAATCCGATCGGGACAGGTCATCAGCCCCAGCATTTT | CASSQNPIGTGHQPQHF
TRBJ1-5 | TRBV7-8 | NA | NA | TGTGCCAGCAGCGAGAACAGTCCCGCGAATCAGCCCCAGCATTTT | CASSENSPANQPQHF
TRBJ1-1 | TRBV11-2 | NA | NA | TGTGCCCCAAAAACCTACCCGGTGGACACTGAAGCTTTCTTT | CAPKTYPVDTEAFF
TRBJ1-5 | TRBV28 | NA | TRBD1 | TGTGCCAGCAGGACCACAGGGGAATATCAGCCCCAGCATTTT | CASRTTGEYQPQHF
TRBJ2-7 | TRBV18 | NA | NA | TGTGCCAGCTCAGCCCAACGGGAATTCGGCGAGCAGTACTTC | CASSAQREFGEQYF
TRBJ1-4 | TRBV4-3 | NA | NA | TGCGCCAGCAGCCAAGGGGGAGGGGGAACTAATGAAAAACTGTTTTTT | CASSQGGGGTNEKLFF
TRBJ1-6 | TRBV25-1 | NA | TRBD1 | TGTGCCAGCAGTGAATGGGGTACAGGGGGCAAGAATTCACCCCTCCACTTT | CASSEWGTGGKNSPLHF
TRBJ2-7 | TRBV2 | NA | TRBD2 | TGTGCCAGCAGTCGAGGCGGGAGTGGCTACTACGAGCAGTACTTC | CASSRGGSGYYEQYF